The 5 T cell receptor beta chains given below trace back to one sample, sequenced in a study of CD8 T cells in ankylosing spondylitis. These receptors' antigens are unknown. Broader study findings: Seemingly characteristic of ankylosing spondylitis blood was a TCR beta motif consisting of about 8 highly homologous variants.

TCRdb reprocessed the 5' RACE reads with MiXCR, giving one entry per CDR3 protein. The table has fewer than 550,000 distinct CDR3 sequences, approximately 5.3% seen once; the top ten hold roughly 3.5%. Sequenced input: blood, either unsorted or a sorted T cell fraction (not recorded which). The source is a male donor with ankylosing spondylitis.

The chain joins TRBV20-1 to TRBJ2-5; D remains ambiguous. The CDR3 covers 13 residues. Germline V gene sequence: CDR1 DFQATT, CDR2 SNEGSKA (reference sequence). The V end lost 2 bases, the J end lost 5 bases, and 12 bases lay between the germline ends. The CDR3 DNA reads TGCAGTGCTAGAAAGATTGCTGGGGAGACCCAGTACTTC. This translates into CSARKIAGETQYF.

This clonotype appeared many times. This chain links TRBV20-1 with TRBJ1-5; D gene uncertain. V was pared by 5 bases and J by 4 bases, with 12 bases between. Germline assignment: CDR1 DFQATT and CDR2 SNEGSKA (reference sequence). There are 13 residues in the CDR3. The CDR3 loop reads CSARRALNQPQHF. CDR3 DNA: TGCAGTGCTCGAAGAGCGCTGAATCAGCCCCAGCATTTT.

The table lists this clonotype with many counts. This chain uses TRBV6-2 or TRBV6-3 with TRBJ1-1; D is undetermined. The CDR3 loop spans 16 amino acids. V was clipped by 6 bases and J by 0 bases, with 17 bases between them. The germline V gene has CDR1 MNHEY and CDR2 SVGEGT. CDR3 residues: CASRHSSMALNTEAFF. The DNA for the CDR3 is TGTGCCAGCAGACACTCCTCTATGGCCCTGAACACTGAAGCTTTCTTT.

The V and J genes are TRBV6-2 or TRBV6-3 and TRBJ1-4; D gene uncertain. Germline CDR1 MNHEY, CDR2 SVGEGT. The CDR3 totals 13 residues. V lost 2 bases and J lost 12, with 13 bases in between. This chain's CDR3 is CASSYRGAAELFF. CDR3 sequence (DNA): TGTGCCAGCAGTTACCGGGGAGCCGCGGAACTGTTTTTT.

In this sample, this clonotype turned up many times. J is TRBJ1-5 and V is TRBV6-2 or TRBV6-3; TRBD1 agrees at 7 bases. Germline V lookup: CDR1 MNHEY, CDR2 SVGEGT. Germline trimming cut 5 bases from V and 12 bases from J; bases unmatched to any gene: 10. This CDR3 has 13 residues. CDR3 DNA: TGTGCCAGCAGTCCTCGTGGGACAGAGCACCAGCATTTT. Encoded protein: CASSPRGTEHQHF.